This entry lists 30 T cell receptor beta chains sequenced from one sample in a study of metastatic and nonmetastatic thyroid tumors (dated by TCRdb to about 2020). Library creation used PCR. Sequenced on an Illumina HiSeq 4000. TCRdb trimmed public reads at Q25 via fastp, called clones via MiXCR and kept in-frame beta chains. Counted in this sample were tens of thousands of clones; roughly 16% of them appeared once. The biggest ten clones account for over 9.5% of the sample. No patient had received any treatment before thyroid surgery. The specimen sequenced was tumor tissue. These receptors were taken from a female donor with papillary thyroid cancer or a benign thyroid nodule (not recorded which). Some clones in this sample may be carry-over from other donors' samples.

This rearrangement joins TRBV5-1 to TRBJ1-3, with 10 bases identical to TRBD1. This CDR3 spans 16 amino acids. Looked up from germline, CDR1 is SGHRS and CDR2 is YFSETQ. V lost 2 bases to trimming and J lost 4 bases; unmatched junction nucleotides: 6. The DNA of the CDR3 is TGCGCCAGCAGCTTACCCGGGACAGGGGTCGGAAACACCATATATTTT. This sequence encodes CASSLPGTGVGNTIYF.

The rearrangement joins TRBV20-1 to TRBJ2-1, with 8 bases identical to TRBD1. The CDR3 covers 14 residues. J gave up 8 bases and V 4 bases, and 10 bases lay outside the gene matches. Looked up from germline, CDR1 is DFQATT and CDR2 is SNEGSKA (reference sequence). CDR3 residues: CSATDRVAIDEQFF. The CDR3 nucleotides are TGCAGTGCTACGGACAGGGTAGCGATCGATGAGCAGTTCTTC.

Regarding this clone: The junction differs from germline at one of its ends, possibly a read error. This rearrangement joins TRBV5-1 to TRBJ2-5; perhaps TRBD2 as D (5 bases). Germline V gives CDR1 SGHRS, CDR2 YFSETQ. CDR3 length equals 16 residues. The DNA of the CDR3 is TGCGCCAGCAGCTTGGCCACGGGGTGCCCCCAAGATACCCAGTACTTC. This gives the protein CASSLATGCPQDTQYF.

This clone was recorded a few times. Since a much larger clone is just one base distant, this may be a read error. This chain uses TRBV7-3 with TRBJ1-1; 9 bases are a match to TRBD1. In germline, CDR1 is SGHTA, CDR2 FQGTGA. This CDR3 spans 17 amino acids. With V trimmed by 6 bases and J by 5 bases, 16 bases remained unmatched. CDR3 loop: CASSRTGVVISGTEAFF. The CDR3 DNA is TGTGCCAGCAGTCGGACAGGGGTTGTGATTTCGGGGACTGAAGCTTTCTTT.

J is TRBJ2-2 and V is TRBV11-3, with 7 bases identical to TRBD2. The CDR3 loop spans 14 amino acids. CDR1 SGHNT and CDR2 YENEEA come from the germline V gene. The J segment lost 9 bases and the V segment lost 3 bases, leaving 7 bases of the junction unmatched. CDR3: CASSLGGYIWELFF. The CDR3 region has the DNA TGTGCCAGCAGCTTGGGAGGGTATATCTGGGAGCTGTTTTTT.

In the case of this clone: Germline is not matched at one junction end, which may reflect a read error. This sequence joins TRBV7-3 and TRBJ2-7, with a weak D call TRBD1 (5 bases). The CDR3 consists of 13 residues. Germline CDR1 SGHTA, CDR2 FQGTGA. The CDR3 nucleotides read TGTGCCGGCAGCTTCACAGGATCCTACGAGCAGTACTTC. Its protein is CAGSFTGSYEQYF.

At least ten counts were recorded for this clone. The rearrangement uses TRBV2 and TRBJ1-5; D possibly corresponds to TRBD1 (5 bases). CDR3 size: 16 residues. Germline loops: CDR1 SNHLY, CDR2 FYNNEI. V lost 5 bases and J 1 base, leaving 15 bases between the germline ends. The CDR3 DNA follows: TGTGCCAGCAGTCACACCATGGGGGTGAGCAATCAGCCCCAGCATTTT. Its protein product is CASSHTMGVSNQPQHF.

This clone has more than one count but fewer than ten. This may be a read error: a much more frequent sequence differs by one nucleotide. The chain combines TRBV29-1 with TRBJ2-5, with no clear D. CDR3 size: 12 residues. Per the germline V gene, CDR1 is SQVTM and CDR2 is ANQGSEA. The CDR3 protein is CSATGPQKTQYF. As DNA, the CDR3 is TGCAGCGCCACCGGGCCCCAAAAGACCCAGTACTTC.

There are many counts of this clone. The rearrangement joins TRBV2 to TRBJ2-2; D unresolved. Germline V gene data show CDR1 as SNHLY and CDR2 as FYNNEI. V was trimmed by 6 bases and J by 5 bases, leaving 10 bases between them. The CDR3 runs 13 residues. Here the CDR3 reads CASSVALTGELFF. For the CDR3, the DNA is TGTGCCAGCAGCGTAGCACTTACCGGGGAGCTGTTTTTT.

This clone was seen more than once but under ten times. A read error is possible here, since a much larger clone lies one base away. Other DNA sequences within the sample encode an identical CDR3. The genes are TRBV2 and TRBJ2-3, with a possible D match to TRBD1 (6 bases). The CDR3 is 16 amino acids. Germline CDR1 is SNHLY and CDR2 is FYNNEI. Trimming removed 4 bases at V and 5 bases at J, with 19 bases between. The CDR3 nucleotides read TGTGCCAGCAGTGGGGGGCTAGACCACGATGAAGATACGCAGTATTTT. Its protein is CASSGGLDHDEDTQYF.

This clone was seen ten or more times. The chain combines TRBV20-1 with TRBJ2-3; no definite D call. V lost 5 bases and J lost 2, with 14 bases in between. Per the germline V gene, CDR1 is DFQATT and CDR2 is SNEGSKA (reference sequence). The CDR3 totals 14 residues. This chain's CDR3 is CSAEARLATDTQYF. The CDR3 nucleotides are TGCAGTGCTGAAGCTCGACTGGCCACAGATACGCAGTATTTT.

The chain couples TRBV28 to TRBJ2-7; 12 nucleotides align to TRBD2. The CDR3 runs 14 residues. The ends lost 7 bases at V and 6 bases at J; junction bases unmatched: 7. Germline V gene sequence: CDR1 MDHEN, CDR2 SYDVKM. The CDR3 spells CASTRTSGKCEQYF. CDR3 DNA sequence: TGTGCCAGCACCCGGACTAGCGGGAAATGCGAGCAGTACTTC.

This clone was counted at least ten times. The chain is built from TRBV14 and TRBJ1-4; no clear D. V was cut by 1 base and J by 2 bases, with 8 bases left in between. The CDR3 length is 15 residues. From germline, CDR1 is SGHDN and CDR2 FVKESK. The CDR3 DNA follows: TGTGCCAGCAGCCAAGTATTGGGGACTAATGAAAAACTGTTTTTT. Its protein is CASSQVLGTNEKLFF.

This clone was seen repeatedly, ten times or more. The rearrangement links TRBV27 to TRBJ2-1, with no clear D. The V end was cut by 0 bases, the J end by 3 bases, with 3 bases between. The CDR3 is 13 residues long. Germline CDR1 reads MNHEY; CDR2 reads SMNVEV (reference sequence). The CDR3 DNA reads TGTGCCAGCAGTTTATCGAACTACAATGAGCAGTTCTTC. It specifies CASSLSNYNEQFF.

The chain has TRBV28 and TRBJ1-2, with D tentatively TRBD1 (6 bases). This CDR3 is 12 amino acids long. Germline V lookup: CDR1 MDHEN, CDR2 SYDVKM. CDR3 nucleotides: TGTGTCACCTGGGGGCGGGTTGGATGCTACACCTTC. Its protein is CVTWGRVGCYTF.

This clone was picked up many times. The chain links TRBV7-8 to TRBJ1-2; 10 bases match TRBD1. V shed 5 bases, J shed 5 bases, and the junction held 8 bases outside the gene matches. Per germline, CDR1 SGHVS and CDR2 FQNEAQ. The CDR3 consists of 15 residues. The CDR3: CASSPSGQGGYGYTF. CDR3 nucleotide sequence: TGTGCCAGCAGCCCCTCCGGACAGGGGGGATATGGCTACACCTTC.

The chain has TRBV12-3 or TRBV12-4 and TRBJ1-3; possible D gene TRBD1, 5 bases. Trimming took 2 bases from V and 3 from J, leaving 17 bases between them. The CDR3 spans 17 residues. Here the CDR3 reads CASSLPHEGSYGNTIYF. The CDR3 DNA sequence: TGTGCCAGCAGTTTACCACATGAGGGGAGCTATGGAAACACCATATATTTT.

This clone was recorded at least ten times. This sample also contains other DNA sequences that code for the same CDR3. J is TRBJ1-1 and V is TRBV10-3, with D tentatively TRBD1 (6 bases). V lost 0 bases and J lost 6, with 8 bases in between. Germline CDR1 ENHRY, CDR2 SYGVKD. This CDR3 is 13 amino acids long. The CDR3 protein is CAISESGQPEAFF. The CDR3 bases are TGTGCCATCAGTGAGTCCGGACAGCCTGAAGCTTTCTTT.

This clone was observed at least ten times. This may be a read error: a much more frequent sequence differs by one nucleotide. The CDR3 DNA sequence: TGCGCCAGCAGCCAAGACTGTGGGACAGGGGGGGCCGGTGGCTACACCTTC. Protein sequence: CASSQDCGTGGAGGYTF. This chain uses TRBV4-1 with TRBJ1-2; TRBD1 matches 11 bases. Germline CDR1 is MGHRA and CDR2 is YSYEKL. This CDR3 has 17 amino acids. With V trimmed by 0 bases and J by 7 bases, 10 bases remained unmatched.

By proportion, this clone is medium-sized. The chain has TRBV27 and TRBJ2-1; unclear D gene. The CDR3 is 14 amino acids. V was trimmed by 5 bases and J by 2 bases, leaving 10 bases between them. Germline V gene data show CDR1 as MNHEY and CDR2 as SMNVEV (reference sequence). The CDR3 DNA is TGTGCCAGCAGTGGAGAGTCTGCCTACAATGAGCAGTTCTTC. Amino acid sequence: CASSGESAYNEQFF.

By proportion, this clone is medium-sized. The chain employs TRBV27 and TRBJ2-2; 7 bases line up with TRBD2. The CDR3 contains 17 residues. Germline V gene data show CDR1 as MNHEY and CDR2 as SMNVEV (reference sequence). The J segment lost 2 bases and the V segment lost 3 bases, leaving 9 bases of the junction unmatched. The CDR3 spells CASSFSLAGVNTGELFF. In nucleotides, the CDR3 is TGTGCCAGCAGTTTTTCGCTGGCGGGAGTAAACACCGGGGAGCTGTTTTTT.

Regarding this clone: The identical CDR3 is also encoded by other nucleotide sequences in the sample. V and J are TRBV12-5 and TRBJ2-7; D unclear. The CDR3 is 14 amino acids. Looked up from germline, CDR1 is LGHNT and CDR2 is FRNRAP. Trimming took 6 bases from V and 6 from J, leaving 18 bases between them. Here the CDR3 DNA reads TGTGCTAGTGGACTACGTACTGGGCCCTTCGAGCAGTACTTC. It translates to CASGLRTGPFEQYF.

By its share, this clone is medium-sized (0.01 to 0.1%). The V and J genes are TRBV19 and TRBJ1-2, with 9 bases matching TRBD1. V was pared by 6 bases and J by 7 bases, with 6 bases of the junction left unmatched. This CDR3 has 13 amino acids. From germline, CDR1 is LNHDA and CDR2 SQIVND (reference sequence). DNA for the CDR3: TGTGCCAGTAGCCCGACAGGGGGTAGTGGCTACACCTTC. This encodes CASSPTGGSGYTF.

This clone occurred many times. The chain recombines TRBV10-2 with TRBJ1-1; tentative D call: TRBD1 (6 bases). V lost 3 bases, J lost 8 bases, and 13 bases lay in between. The CDR3 is 13 amino acids. Germline CDR1 is WSHSY and CDR2 is SAAADI. CDR3 DNA: TGCGCCAGCAGTGAATTCAGGGGCTCCGAAGCTTTCTTT. Translation: CASSEFRGSEAFF.

As regards this clone: One end of the junction fails to match germline, which may point to a read error. The J gene is TRBJ1-4, the V gene TRBV10-3; the D gene is possibly TRBD1 (5 bases). The CDR3 runs to 13 residues. Germline CDR1 and CDR2: ENHRY and SYGVKD. CDR3 coding DNA: TGTGCCATCAGTGGGTCTCGGGGCGAAAAAATGTTTTTT. Translated: CAISGSRGEKMFF.

This clone was found a few times. This could be a read error, since a much larger clone is one nucleotide away. V usage is TRBV28 and J usage is TRBJ2-7; D might be TRBD1 (6 bases). The V gene's germline CDR1 is MDHEN and CDR2 SYDVKM. CDR3 size: 13 residues. CDR3 protein: CASSLYRVSEHYF. For the CDR3, the DNA is TGTGCCAGCAGTTTGTACAGGGTTAGCGAGCATTACTTC.

This clone has ten or more counts. This chain connects TRBV19 to TRBJ2-7; no reliable D call. The CDR3 is made up of 11 amino acids. Trimming removed 3 bases at V and 7 bases at J, with 7 bases between. Germline CDR1 LNHDA, CDR2 SQIVND (reference sequence). CDR3 loop: CASSIFGEQYF. The DNA of the CDR3 is TGTGCCAGTAGTATTTTCGGGGAGCAGTACTTC.

This clone is medium-sized. The chain joins TRBV10-3 to TRBJ1-1; 8 nucleotides agree with TRBD1. The ends lost 10 bases at V and 0 bases at J; junction bases unmatched: 4. CDR1 and CDR2 from the germline V gene are ENHRY and SYGVKD. The CDR3 is 13 residues long. CDR3 region: CASRTGLNTEAFF. CDR3 coding DNA: TGTGCCAGCAGGACAGGGCTGAACACTGAAGCTTTCTTT.

This clone is medium-sized. This chain joins TRBV19 and TRBJ1-5; D gene unclear. Germline-derived CDR1 and CDR2 are LNHDA and SQIVND (reference sequence). The length of the CDR3 is 12 residues. V was clipped by 5 bases and J by 11 bases, with 13 bases between them. The CDR3 sequence: CASSPSSRAQHF. The CDR3 bases are TGTGCCAGTAGTCCAAGTAGTAGGGCCCAGCATTTT. Using reference TRBV19 and TRBJ1-5 for the parts outside the CDR3, the full variable domain is DGGITQSPKYLFRKEGQNVTLSCEQNLNHDAMYWYRQDPGQGLRLIYYSQIVNDFQKGDIAEGYSVSREKKESFPLTVTSAQKNPTAFYLCASSPSSRAQHFGDGTRLSIL.

As for this clone: Germline and junction disagree at one end, which may indicate a read error. The CDR3 spells CASIYLGSVYTF. For the CDR3, the DNA is TGTGCCAGCATTTACTTGGGGTCCGTCTACACCTTC. This chain connects TRBV6-5 to TRBJ1-2; D is unclear. The CDR3 covers 12 residues. Germline CDR1 and CDR2: MNHEY and SVGAGI.